Sequencing of this TCR beta chain was carried out in a study of blood T cell repertoires in COVID-19. This CDR3 comprises 14 residues. V was pared by 8 bases and J by 6 bases, with 8 bases of the junction left unmatched. Germline-derived CDR1 and CDR2 are SGHDN and FVKESK. In the original workflow: Nucleated cell number was recorded as an estimate derived from reference gene primer amplification. Method: immunoSEQ multiplex PCR; TCRdb's copy keeps in-frame clones and lacks some. V and J calls and clone size follow that table, whereas D and trimming were derived from the DNA. The sample yields some 300,000 clones, over 80% seen once.

This clonotype was sampled from a woman aged 50 to 60 with COVID-19, enrolled during active disease. The gene calls are TRBV14 and TRBJ2-2, with 8 bases matching TRBD1. The sample taken for sequencing was peripheral blood. The CDR3 bases are TGTGCCAGCCCGACAGGGGAAGTCGCCGGGGAGCTGTTTTTT. Its translation: CASPTGEVAGELFF.